The 13 T cell receptor beta chains below come from one sample, sequenced in a study of cytomegalovirus exposure and HLA in healthy donors. PCR was performed using 60 Vbeta and 13 Jbeta primers. Here immunoSEQ multiplex PCR was the method, and the copy in TCRdb shows in-frame clones only, minus some. This sample yields some 100,000 clones, of which approximately 85% are seen a single time; about 4.3% belongs to the top ten. The material sequenced was PBMCs. These receptors came from a man aged 25-45 years in good health and CMV-seronegative.

This clone is a singleton in its sample. This sequence joins TRBV6-5 and TRBJ2-5; the match to TRBD1 covers 7 bases. CDR1 and CDR2 (germline): MNHEY, SVGAGI. This CDR3 is built from 15 residues. Trimming removed 6 bases from V and 5 bases from J; junction bases left unmatched: 12. The CDR3 sequence is CASRPNRGGVETQYF. The CDR3 coding sequence is TGTGCCAGCAGACCCAACAGGGGTGGGGTTGAGACCCAGTACTTC.

The chain employs TRBV6-1 and TRBJ1-3; TRBD1 matches at 8 bases. Losses at the gene ends were 7 bases for V and 2 bases for J; bases not matched to a gene: 4. Germline V CDR1 and CDR2: MNHNS, SASEGT. The CDR3 sequence is 14 residues long. CDR3 nucleotide sequence: TGTGCCAGCATGCAACAGGGGGCTGGAAACACCATATATTTT. It codes for CASMQQGAGNTIYF.

The rearrangement joins TRBV7-9 to TRBJ1-5, with 10 bases aligning to TRBD1. The CDR3 contains 14 residues. The trim removed 5 bases at V and 5 bases at J, leaving 3 bases unmatched. Germline values: CDR1 SEHNR, CDR2 FQNEAQ (reference sequence). The CDR3 reads CASSRTGGDQPQHF. Written as DNA, the CDR3 is TGTGCCAGCAGCCGGACAGGGGGGGATCAGCCCCAGCATTTT.

The chain has TRBV5-1 and TRBJ2-3; D may be TRBD1 (6 bases). CDR1 is SGHRS and CDR2 is YFSETQ in the germline V gene. V was clipped by 2 bases and J by 0 bases, with 10 bases between them. The CDR3 sequence is 15 residues long. The CDR3 loop reads CASSFRTASTDTQYF. The DNA of the CDR3 is TGCGCCAGCAGCTTTAGGACAGCTAGCACAGATACGCAGTATTTT. Supplemented by reference TRBV5-1 and TRBJ2-3, the full variable domain reads KAGVTQTPRYLIKTRGQQVTLSCSPISGHRSVSWYQQTPGQGLQFLFEYFSETQRNKGNFPGRFSGRQFSNSRSEMNVSTLELGDSALYLCASSFRTASTDTQYFGPGTRLTVL.

The chain combines TRBV6-1 with TRBJ2-1; D is undetermined. Germline V CDR1 and CDR2: MNHNS, SASEGT. There are 15 residues in the CDR3. V was cut by 8 bases and J by 0 bases, with 14 bases left in between. CDR3 sequence: CASSEMSSSYNEQFF. The CDR3 DNA is TGTGCCAGCTCCGAAATGTCGAGCTCCTACAATGAGCAGTTCTTC.

The chain couples TRBV6-5 to TRBJ1-1, with 7 bases fitting TRBD1. This CDR3 comprises 14 residues. Germline CDR1 and CDR2: MNHEY and SVGAGI. V shed 2 bases, J shed 7 bases, and the junction held 7 bases outside the gene matches. The CDR3 DNA sequence: TGTGCCAGCAGTTACACCGACAGGGCAGATGAAGCTTTCTTT. It encodes CASSYTDRADEAFF.

The chain uses TRBV5-1 and TRBJ2-7, with a weak D call TRBD1 (6 bases). Germline values: CDR1 SGHRS, CDR2 YFSETQ. V dropped 7 bases and J dropped 0 bases, with 11 bases sitting between them. The CDR3 loop spans 13 amino acids. CDR3 in DNA: TGCGCCAGCCGAGTGGACAGCTCCTACGAGCAGTACTTC. This translates into CASRVDSSYEQYF.

This chain joins TRBV30 and TRBJ2-2, with TRBD1 identical over 7 bases. CDR1 is GTSNPN and CDR2 is SVGIG in the germline V gene (reference sequence). Losses at the gene ends were 7 bases for V and 3 bases for J; bases not matched to a gene: 5. The CDR3 loop spans 13 amino acids. The CDR3 reads CAFGTAHTGELFF. The CDR3 DNA follows: TGTGCCTTCGGGACAGCCCACACCGGGGAGCTGTTTTTT.

This chain joins TRBV5-5 and TRBJ2-1; 10 nucleotides align to TRBD1. J lost 3 bases, V lost 4 bases, and 1 base had no gene match. The CDR3 runs 14 residues. Germline loops: CDR1 SGHKS, CDR2 YYEKEE (reference sequence). CDR3 in DNA: TGTGCCAGCAGCGGACAGGGGGACTACAATGAGCAGTTCTTC. Protein sequence: CASSGQGDYNEQFF.

The chain uses TRBV6-5 and TRBJ2-1, with D tentatively TRBD2 (6 bases). The germline V gene has CDR1 MNHEY and CDR2 SVGAGI. There are 15 residues in the CDR3. With 8 bases removed from V and 0 bases from J, the gap between germline ends came to 14 bases. The DNA of the CDR3 is TGTGCCAGCGGGAGGCCTTTTCACTCCTACAATGAGCAGTTCTTC. This codes for CASGRPFHSYNEQFF.

This chain connects TRBV7-9 to TRBJ1-2; perhaps TRBD1 as D (6 bases). The germline gives CDR1 SEHNR, CDR2 FQNEAQ (reference sequence). V was pared by 4 bases and J by 8 bases, with 14 bases between. The CDR3 consists of 13 residues. The CDR3: CASSSLQGWGYTF. Written as DNA, the CDR3 is TGTGCCAGCAGCTCACTACAGGGCTGGGGCTACACCTTC.

The rearrangement links TRBV5-1 to TRBJ1-4, with 7 bases lining up with TRBD1. CDR1 and CDR2 from the germline V gene are SGHRS and YFSETQ. The V and J ends lost 4 bases and 3 bases, in that order; junction bases with no gene match: 6. The CDR3 covers 15 residues. In nucleotides, the CDR3 is TGCGCCAGCAGCGAGGGACAGACTGCTAATGAAAAACTGTTTTTT. It encodes CASSEGQTANEKLFF.

V and J are TRBV19 and TRBJ1-1; 7 nucleotides match TRBD1. V dropped 5 bases and J dropped 7; count of bases not matched to a gene: 4. Per germline, CDR1 LNHDA and CDR2 SQIVND (reference sequence). The CDR3 is made up of 12 amino acids. As DNA, the CDR3 is TGTGCCAGTAGTGTGAGGGGGCTTGAAGCTTTCTTT. Its translation is CASSVRGLEAFF.